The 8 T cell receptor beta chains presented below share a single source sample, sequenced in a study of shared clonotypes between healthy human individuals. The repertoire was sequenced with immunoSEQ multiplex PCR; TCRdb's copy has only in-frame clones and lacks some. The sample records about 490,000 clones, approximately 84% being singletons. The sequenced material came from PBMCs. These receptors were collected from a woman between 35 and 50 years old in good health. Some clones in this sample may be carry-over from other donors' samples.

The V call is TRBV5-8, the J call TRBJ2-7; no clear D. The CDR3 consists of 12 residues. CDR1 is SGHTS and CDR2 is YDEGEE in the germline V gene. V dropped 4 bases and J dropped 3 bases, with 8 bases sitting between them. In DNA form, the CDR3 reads TGTGCCAGCAGCAACCCCCTCTACGAGCAGTACTTC. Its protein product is CASSNPLYEQYF.

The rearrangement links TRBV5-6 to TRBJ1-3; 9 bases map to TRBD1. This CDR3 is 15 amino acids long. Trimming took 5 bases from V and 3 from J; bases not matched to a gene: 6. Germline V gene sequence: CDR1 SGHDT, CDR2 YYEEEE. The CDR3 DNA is TGTGCCAGCAGTAAGGACAGGGGTCTTGGAAACACCATATATTTT. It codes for CASSKDRGLGNTIYF.

The CDR3 spells CASTLGEDIGEQFF. CDR3 coding DNA: TGTGCCAGCACCTTGGGGGAGGACATAGGTGAGCAGTTCTTC. This sequence joins TRBV28 and TRBJ2-1, with D possibly TRBD2 on 6 matching bases. V gave up 7 bases and J gave up 9 bases, with 19 bases separating them. Germline lookup yields CDR1 MDHEN and CDR2 SYDVKM. The CDR3 consists of 14 residues.

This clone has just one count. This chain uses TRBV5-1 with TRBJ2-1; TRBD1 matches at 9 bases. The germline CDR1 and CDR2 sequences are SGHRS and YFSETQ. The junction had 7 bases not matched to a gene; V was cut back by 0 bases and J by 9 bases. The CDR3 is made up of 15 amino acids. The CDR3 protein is CASSLDGRGQGEQFF. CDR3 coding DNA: TGCGCCAGCAGCTTGGATGGCCGGGGACAGGGTGAGCAGTTCTTC.

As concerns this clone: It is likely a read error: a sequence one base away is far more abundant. CDR3 protein: CASSFGTHERYF. CDR3 DNA sequence: TGTGCCAGCAGTTTCGGGACCCACGAGCGGTACTTC. The gene calls are TRBV27 and TRBJ2-7; D possibly matches TRBD1 or TRBD2 (5 bases each). The CDR3 runs 12 residues. Germline V CDR1 and CDR2: MNHEY, SMNVEV (reference sequence).

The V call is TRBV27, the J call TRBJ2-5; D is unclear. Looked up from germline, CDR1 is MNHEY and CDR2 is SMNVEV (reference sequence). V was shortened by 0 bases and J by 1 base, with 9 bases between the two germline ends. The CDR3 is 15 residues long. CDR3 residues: CASSLSYGPQETQYF. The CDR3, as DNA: TGTGCCAGCAGTTTATCCTACGGCCCCCAAGAGACCCAGTACTTC.

The chain's CDR3 is CASSPDSGTYNEQFF. In nucleotides, the CDR3 is TGTGCCAGCAGTCCTGATAGCGGGACCTACAATGAGCAGTTCTTC. V gene TRBV9 combines with J gene TRBJ2-1; 8 nucleotides agree with TRBD2. The CDR3 extends over 15 amino acids. Looked up from germline, CDR1 is SGDLS and CDR2 is YYNGEE. Trimming cost V 5 bases and J 2 bases; bases outside gene matches: 6.

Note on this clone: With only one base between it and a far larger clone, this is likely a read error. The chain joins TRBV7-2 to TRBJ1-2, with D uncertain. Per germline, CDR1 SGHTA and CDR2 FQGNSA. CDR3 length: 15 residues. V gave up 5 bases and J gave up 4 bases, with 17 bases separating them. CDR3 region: CASSPRPWSSYGYTF. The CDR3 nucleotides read TGTGCCAGCAGCCCCCGCCCATGGTCTAGCTATGGCTACACCTTC.